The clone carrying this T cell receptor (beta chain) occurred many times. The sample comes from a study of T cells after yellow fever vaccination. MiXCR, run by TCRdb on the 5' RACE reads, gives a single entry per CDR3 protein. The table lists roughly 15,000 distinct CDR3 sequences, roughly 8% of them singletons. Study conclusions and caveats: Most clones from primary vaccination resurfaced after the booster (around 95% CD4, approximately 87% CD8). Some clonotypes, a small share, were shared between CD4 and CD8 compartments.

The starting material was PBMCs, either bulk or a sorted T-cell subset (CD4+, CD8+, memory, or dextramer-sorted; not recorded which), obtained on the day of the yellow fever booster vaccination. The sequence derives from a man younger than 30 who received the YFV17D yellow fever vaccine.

The CDR3 reads CASSYTRPGANVLTF. CDR3 DNA: TGTGCCAGCAGTTATACCCGACCTGGGGCCAACGTCCTGACTTTC. This chain links TRBV6-2 or TRBV6-3 with TRBJ2-6; D uncertain. The CDR3 covers 15 residues. Germline V gives CDR1 MNHEY, CDR2 SVGEGT. Trimming pared 3 bases from V and 2 bases from J, leaving 8 bases between.